These T cell receptor beta chains were read from a single sample in a study of T cells in localized non-small cell lung cancer. TCRdb's table, derived via immunoSEQ multiplex PCR, lists solely in-frame clones and lacks some. Here the sample spans around 36,000 clones, around 81% being singletons. Sequencing was performed on peripheral blood mononuclear cells, taken before any cancer treatment. The receptors shown here come from a male donor older than 55 with stage II lung adenocarcinoma. CDR3s include the opening cysteine and the closing phenylalanine or tryptophan. Each record gives: clone size, V gene, D gene, J gene, CDR3 DNA, CDR3 protein. A D gene is named only where the DNA matches it firmly. Clone size is given for some rows only: seen once, a few or many times, or a class if the clone is expanded.

abundance: .; v_gene: TRBV9; d_gene: .; j_gene: TRBJ1-3; CDR3nt: TGTGCCAGCAGCGTAGATGGGGGGGACGGTAGCTCTGGAAACACCATATATTTT; CDR3aa: CASSVDGGDGSSGNTIYF
abundance: .; v_gene: TRBV6-1; d_gene: .; j_gene: TRBJ1-1; CDR3nt: TGTACCAGCACCAGGGAGACTGAAGCTTTCTTT; CDR3aa: CTSTRETEAFF
abundance: .; v_gene: TRBV6-4; d_gene: .; j_gene: TRBJ1-1; CDR3nt: TGTGCCAGCAGTATTACCAGAGAGACTGAAGCTTTCTTT; CDR3aa: CASSITRETEAFF
abundance: few; v_gene: TRBV6-1; d_gene: .; j_gene: TRBJ2-1; CDR3nt: TGTGCCAGCTCCCATAGGGGTAACAAGAATGAGCAGTTCTTC; CDR3aa: CASSHRGNKNEQFF
abundance: .; v_gene: TRBV5-1; d_gene: .; j_gene: TRBJ1-1; CDR3nt: TGCGCCAGCAGCTTTACCTGGGGTATGGCTGAAGCTTTCTTT; CDR3aa: CASSFTWGMAEAFF
abundance: .; v_gene: TRBV6-1; d_gene: .; j_gene: TRBJ2-7; CDR3nt: TGTGCCAGCAGTGAACTGAGGGCAGAGCAGTACTTC; CDR3aa: CASSELRAEQYF
abundance: .; v_gene: TRBV7-2; d_gene: TRBD1; j_gene: TRBJ1-2; CDR3nt: TGTGCCAGCAGGCGGGACATCACAGGGGGCTACGGCTATGGCTACACCTTC; CDR3aa: CASRRDITGGYGYGYTF
abundance: .; v_gene: TRBV28; d_gene: .; j_gene: TRBJ1-1; CDR3nt: TGTGCCGGAAGACAGGTCGATCGCACTGAAGCTTTCTTT; CDR3aa: CAGRQVDRTEAFF
abundance: .; v_gene: TRBV7-2; d_gene: .; j_gene: TRBJ1-1; CDR3nt: TGTGCCAGCAGCTTAGGGGGTTACGAGGTAGCTTTCTTT; CDR3aa: CASSLGGYEVAFF
abundance: .; v_gene: TRBV6-6; d_gene: TRBD2; j_gene: TRBJ2-1; CDR3nt: TGTGCCAGCTCAATAGCGGGAGATATTGGTGAGCAGTTCTTC; CDR3aa: CASSIAGDIGEQFF
abundance: .; v_gene: TRBV28; d_gene: TRBD1; j_gene: TRBJ1-2; CDR3nt: TGTGCCAGCAGCCACCAACCCAGGGGGAGCTACACCTTC; CDR3aa: CASSHQPRGSYTF
abundance: .; v_gene: TRBV7-2; d_gene: .; j_gene: TRBJ2-1; CDR3nt: TGTGCCAGCAGCTTAGGGGCGGAGCAGTTCTTC; CDR3aa: CASSLGAEQFF
abundance: few; v_gene: TRBV9; d_gene: .; j_gene: TRBJ1-1; CDR3nt: TGTGCCAGCAGCCCCCAGGGACGACAGTTCACTGAAGCTTTCTTT; CDR3aa: CASSPQGRQFTEAFF
abundance: .; v_gene: TRBV28; d_gene: TRBD1; j_gene: TRBJ1-5; CDR3nt: TGTGCCAGCAGGGGTTCGGGACAGGGTTTCGGTCAGCCCCAGCATTTT; CDR3aa: CASRGSGQGFGQPQHF
abundance: .; v_gene: TRBV2; d_gene: TRBD1; j_gene: TRBJ1-2; CDR3nt: TGTGCCAGCAGCCTACAGGGGGCGGACTATGGCTACACCTTC; CDR3aa: CASSLQGADYGYTF
abundance: .; v_gene: TRBV7-6; d_gene: .; j_gene: TRBJ1-5; CDR3nt: TGTGCCAGCACCCTGGGGGGGAATCAGCCCCAGCATTTT; CDR3aa: CASTLGGNQPQHF
abundance: once; v_gene: TRBV6-5; d_gene: .; j_gene: TRBJ2-7; CDR3nt: TGTGCCAGCAGTTACGAGGGGTACGAGCAGTACTTC; CDR3aa: CASSYEGYEQYF
abundance: .; v_gene: TRBV15; d_gene: TRBD1; j_gene: TRBJ1-2; CDR3nt: TGTGCCACCAGCAGGCCACAGGGGCGGGATGGCTACACCTTC; CDR3aa: CATSRPQGRDGYTF
abundance: .; v_gene: TRBV28; d_gene: .; j_gene: TRBJ2-7; CDR3nt: TGTGCCAGCAGTACTGGGACTTTCTACGAGCAGTACTTC; CDR3aa: CASSTGTFYEQYF
abundance: few; v_gene: TRBV7-2; d_gene: .; j_gene: TRBJ2-2; CDR3nt: TGTGCCAGCAGGAGGATTGGGACCGGGGAGCTGTTTTTT; CDR3aa: CASRRIGTGELFF
abundance: once; v_gene: TRBV27; d_gene: .; j_gene: TRBJ2-7; CDR3nt: TGTGCCAGCAGTTTCAGGACAGCCTACGAGCAGTACTTC; CDR3aa: CASSFRTAYEQYF
abundance: .; v_gene: TRBV10-3; d_gene: TRBD1; j_gene: TRBJ1-1; CDR3nt: TGTGCCATCGCCGGACAGGGGGATTGGACTGAAGCTTTCTTT; CDR3aa: CAIAGQGDWTEAFF
abundance: .; v_gene: TRBV7-6; d_gene: TRBD2; j_gene: TRBJ2-3; CDR3nt: TGTGCCAGCAGCTCTCAAGCGGGAGGACTCACAGATACGCAGTATTTT; CDR3aa: CASSSQAGGLTDTQYF
abundance: .; v_gene: TRBV6-5; d_gene: .; j_gene: TRBJ1-1; CDR3nt: TGTGCCAGCAGTTACTCCGGACAGATGAACACTGAAGCTTTCTTT; CDR3aa: CASSYSGQMNTEAFF
abundance: .; v_gene: TRBV19; d_gene: .; j_gene: TRBJ1-2; CDR3nt: TGTGCCAGTAGTTATGGATTCTTTTCCTCATATGGCTACACCTTC; CDR3aa: CASSYGFFSSYGYTF
abundance: medium-sized; v_gene: TRBV19; d_gene: .; j_gene: TRBJ1-5; CDR3nt: TGTGCCAGTAGTATGGAGGGGGGCAATCAGCCCCAGCATTTT; CDR3aa: CASSMEGGNQPQHF
abundance: once; v_gene: TRBV28; d_gene: .; j_gene: TRBJ1-4; CDR3nt: TGTGCCAGCAGTCCGGGACGAGTGGTGGGAAAACTGTTTTTT; CDR3aa: CASSPGRVVGKLFF
abundance: few; v_gene: TRBV5-1; d_gene: .; j_gene: TRBJ1-3; CDR3nt: TGCGCCAGCAGCTTGGGCTCTACCCAGCGCGCTGGAAACACCATATATTTT; CDR3aa: CASSLGSTQRAGNTIYF
abundance: .; v_gene: TRBV12-5; d_gene: .; j_gene: TRBJ2-5; CDR3nt: TGTGCTAGTGGTTTTCAAGAGACCCAGTACTTC; CDR3aa: CASGFQETQYF
abundance: few; v_gene: TRBV28; d_gene: .; j_gene: TRBJ2-7; CDR3nt: TGTGCCAGCAGTTTCTTTCACACTCAGGGAGAGCAGTACTTC; CDR3aa: CASSFFHTQGEQYF
abundance: .; v_gene: TRBV5-1; d_gene: .; j_gene: TRBJ2-3; CDR3nt: TGCGCCAGCAGCTTGGCCGGGGGCCTCACAGATACGCAGTATTTT; CDR3aa: CASSLAGGLTDTQYF
abundance: .; v_gene: TRBV5-5; d_gene: .; j_gene: TRBJ2-1; CDR3nt: TGTGCCAGCAGCTCGTTCGGGGGAGATGAGCAGTTCTTC; CDR3aa: CASSSFGGDEQFF
abundance: .; v_gene: TRBV28; d_gene: TRBD1; j_gene: TRBJ2-7; CDR3nt: TGTGCCAGCAGTTTATCTGTGACAGGGGGGTACGAGCAGTACTTC; CDR3aa: CASSLSVTGGYEQYF
abundance: .; v_gene: TRBV18; d_gene: TRBD1; j_gene: TRBJ1-5; CDR3nt: TGTGCCAGCTCGTCCGGGACAGGGGGCGGACAGCCCCAGCATTTT; CDR3aa: CASSSGTGGGQPQHF
abundance: .; v_gene: TRBV28; d_gene: TRBD1; j_gene: TRBJ1-5; CDR3nt: TGTGCCAGCAGATGGAGCCGGACAGGGTCTCAGCCCCAGCATTTT; CDR3aa: CASRWSRTGSQPQHF
abundance: few; v_gene: TRBV5-8; d_gene: .; j_gene: TRBJ2-2; CDR3nt: TGTGCCAGCAGCCCCAGGGGATCCACCGGGGAGCTGTTTTTT; CDR3aa: CASSPRGSTGELFF
abundance: few; v_gene: TRBV6-1; d_gene: .; j_gene: TRBJ1-3; CDR3nt: TGTGCCAGCAGGGGGGGCGTTGCTGGAAACACCATATATTTT; CDR3aa: CASRGGVAGNTIYF
abundance: few; v_gene: TRBV6-1; d_gene: TRBD1; j_gene: TRBJ1-5; CDR3nt: TGTGCCAGCAGAGGACAGGCCCTCGAACCCCAGCATTTT; CDR3aa: CASRGQALEPQHF
abundance: .; v_gene: TRBV15; d_gene: .; j_gene: TRBJ2-1; CDR3nt: TGTGCCACCAGCTCAAACCCCGGGCAGGGGTATGATGAGCAATTCTTC; CDR3aa: CATSSNPGQGYDEQFF
abundance: .; v_gene: TRBV28; d_gene: .; j_gene: TRBJ1-5; CDR3nt: TGTGCCAGCAGTTCAGGGATCCCAAGAAATCAGCCCCAGCATTTT; CDR3aa: CASSSGIPRNQPQHF
abundance: .; v_gene: TRBV5-1; d_gene: TRBD1; j_gene: TRBJ1-1; CDR3nt: TGCGCCAGCAGCTCAGGACAGGGAAACACTGAAGCTTTCTTT; CDR3aa: CASSSGQGNTEAFF
abundance: few; v_gene: TRBV9; d_gene: .; j_gene: TRBJ2-2; CDR3nt: TGTGCCAGCAGCGTAGCGGGGGCGGGGCGGGAGAAGAGGACCGGGGAGCTGTTTTTT; CDR3aa: CASSVAGAGREKRTGELFF
abundance: .; v_gene: TRBV5-1; d_gene: TRBD1; j_gene: TRBJ1-5; CDR3nt: TGCGCCAGCAGCTTACGGACAGGGGGAAATCAGCCCCAGCATTTT; CDR3aa: CASSLRTGGNQPQHF
abundance: .; v_gene: TRBV6-5; d_gene: TRBD2; j_gene: TRBJ2-1; CDR3nt: TGTGCCAGCAGGCAAGCGGGAGGGTTCCTCGATGAGCAGTTCTTC; CDR3aa: CASRQAGGFLDEQFF
abundance: .; v_gene: TRBV11-2; d_gene: TRBD2; j_gene: TRBJ2-1; CDR3nt: TGTGCCAGCAGCCCCCGACTAGCGGGAGCCAATGAGCAGTTCTTC; CDR3aa: CASSPRLAGANEQFF
abundance: .; v_gene: TRBV5-1; d_gene: .; j_gene: TRBJ2-5; CDR3nt: TGCGCCAGCAGCCCGGCAGCTTCCCAAGAGACCCAGTACTTC; CDR3aa: CASSPAASQETQYF
abundance: .; v_gene: TRBV10-3; d_gene: .; j_gene: TRBJ1-2; CDR3nt: TGTGCCATCAGTGAAACAGGGCCCTATGGCTACACCTTC; CDR3aa: CAISETGPYGYTF
abundance: .; v_gene: TRBV2; d_gene: .; j_gene: TRBJ1-5; CDR3nt: TGTGCCAGCTGCCGGGCCTCGAGGGATCAGCCCCAGCATTTT; CDR3aa: CASCRASRDQPQHF
abundance: .; v_gene: TRBV29-1; d_gene: TRBD1; j_gene: TRBJ1-1; CDR3nt: TGCAGCGTTGGGGTCCAGAGGACAGGGGCGAACACTGAAGCTTTCTTT; CDR3aa: CSVGVQRTGANTEAFF
abundance: few; v_gene: TRBV7-2; d_gene: TRBD2; j_gene: TRBJ2-7; CDR3nt: TGTGCCAGCGGGACTAGCGGGGCGCGCGAGCAGTACTTC; CDR3aa: CASGTSGAREQYF
abundance: .; v_gene: TRBV5-1; d_gene: .; j_gene: TRBJ1-1; CDR3nt: TGCGCCAGCAGCACCGGGGGAGGGTCTGAAGCTTTCTTT; CDR3aa: CASSTGGGSEAFF